This paragraph reports one TCR beta chain. Its cognate antigen has yet to be identified. No quality values exist for individual bases; no much larger clone is one base distant. The cohort was made up of about 670 healthy bone marrow donors. Cohort members were all nominally healthy when sampled, although unrecorded immune exposures were likely present. The donor tested CMV seronegative, placing the donor among the 350 or so seronegative members of the cohort. Every donor gave a peripheral blood sample, and the peripheral blood mononuclear cells from that sample were used for TCR beta sequencing. Genomic DNA extraction from the blood cell samples was performed with the Qiagen DNeasy Blood Extraction Kit. This sample was included in a study of cytomegalovirus exposure and HLA in healthy donors (dated by TCRdb to about 2017). At the level of the whole study: According to an earlier analysis of a few hundred of the donors, roughly 180 million T cells yielded 90 million to 140 million unique TCR beta sequences and around 300 Gb of sequence data. Among the approximately 420 genotyped donors, approximately 82% belonged to the genetic ancestry cluster associated with self-reported Caucasian donors. A later genetic analysis took genome-wide SNP genotypes for about 55% of the 666 donors and used that subset as a discovery cohort. Along with the approximately 620-subject first cohort, a separate validation cohort of roughly 110 different subjects was used. Five DR-DQ haplotypes were handled as single units for association and clustering, since linkage in the cohort was strong. Using immunosequencing, the study profiled T cell repertoires from approximately 700 subjects and related those repertoires to cytomegalovirus serostatus. The study aimed to test whether cataloging public T cell receptors could reveal signatures of past pathogen exposure. All discovery cohort repertoires had been generated on a single sequencing platform. Typing coverage varied by locus: roughly 620-640 donors for A, B, C, DRB1 and DQB1; roughly 510 for DQA1; around 570 for DPA1; 400 to 480 for DPB1. To predict cytomegalovirus infection status, the study combined high-throughput TCR immunosequencing, statistical association of individual TCRs with disease status, and machine learning. HLA typing covered class I and class II loci at four-digit resolution. On average, over 200,000 unique TCR beta nucleotide sequences were sequenced per donor among a few hundred genotyped donors of the cohort, with roughly a sixth of those sequences being non-productive. An earlier analysis of around 640 of the donors used high-throughput TCR beta sequencing to judge whether each TCR beta V gene segment behaved as functional or pseudogenic. In a later analysis, previously published TCR beta repertoires from fewer than 750 donors were re-analyzed and high-resolution HLA genotyping was added so that TCR occurrence patterns could be studied. Rather than using new phenotypic data, the later analysis identified candidate immune exposures from TCR beta sequences and from how often those sequences occurred across donors. Approximately 300 gigabases of sequencing data and about 92 million unique TCR sequences made up an early release that covered nearly 650 HLA-typed donors. Donor age, sex, ethnicity and CMV serostatus were collected together with the repertoire data. Study-wide findings and limitations: In a later analysis, HLA-associated TCR beta chains were found to be more clonally expanded and to have lower generation probabilities than equally common non-associated chains. According to a later analysis, parvovirus B19, influenza, CMV and Epstein-Barr virus appeared linked to several top co-occurrence clusters. A later analysis found that TCR association rates varied across HLA loci, with DRB1 alleles showing the most associated TCRs and HLA-C alleles the fewest. A later genetic analysis associated a missense DCLRE1C variant with V-gene and J-gene trimming of TCR beta chains, and an independent cohort replicated the association. In the study, approximately 160 TCR beta chains were listed as associated with cytomegalovirus. The earlier analysis of nearly 600 of the donors excluded 15 to 20 rarely observed V segments, including chromosome 9 orphons, because counts were too low. Most TCR sequences were observed very rarely across donors, whereas some public TCRs were present in many individuals. Because HLA typing was missing for some donors at each locus, association tests included only the typed subset. The 87-base-pair reads could not distinguish some IMGT-functional V segments, including TRBV6-2 and TRBV6-3, so those segments were excluded. A further reported finding was that TCR beta sequences accurately predicted the HLA-A and HLA-B alleles for most subjects in the first cohort. A cluster of highly shared sequence variants was judged likely to represent a technical artifact of the sequencing pipeline. The cohort was sequenced for TCR beta chains only, and without alpha or paired-chain data the features that could be detected were limited. A later analysis associated 15,000 to 20,000 TCR beta sequences with specific HLA alleles at a false discovery rate of 0.05. Correlated functional status among segregating V segments might reflect linkage disequilibrium, but an unknown experimental factor could not be ruled out. It was suggested by the authors that the approach could potentially be generalized to other disease states and immunological phenotypes. CMV serostatus was the only immune exposure information available for the cohort. In an earlier analysis of some 500 of the donors, most TCR beta V segments appeared in productive rearrangements about 87% or about 30% of the time, broadly matching IMGT annotations. Most CMV-associated TCR beta chains appeared to be HLA-restricted in a later analysis, and the HLA associations seemed to be driven largely by CMV exposure. The classifier was reported to diagnose cytomegalovirus status with high specificity and sensitivity in both the original cohort and the validation cohort. Roughly uniform sequencing depth across donors was assumed in presence/absence analyses, although this assumption may not hold. In a later genetic analysis, fewer N-insertions in productive TCRs were reported among donors in an Asian-associated ancestry cluster than the roughly 640-donor mean. Strong co-occurrence of HLA alleles, especially DR and DQ, made assigning TCR associations to individual alleles difficult. A few of the identified cytomegalovirus-associated TCR beta chains were confirmed in vitro to be specific for cytomegalovirus antigens.

Receptors were amplified or captured by the immunoSEQ multiplex PCR assay. For the multiplex PCR, a mixture combining 60 forward primers for TCR Vbeta segments and 13 reverse primers for TCR Jbeta segments was used. A multiplex PCR assay on genomic DNA amplified the CDR3 region of rearranged TCR beta genes. Amplified TCR beta libraries were sequenced as 87-base-pair reads on the Illumina HiSeq System. Per the source publication's procedure: Across the 500 to 850 repertoires, a later analysis counted around 80 million unique TCR beta chains, around 10 million of which were shared by at least two donors. A nearest-neighbor algorithm error-corrected the raw reads and collapsed the reads into unique sequences, merging closely related sequences to remove PCR and sequencing errors. Alignment of CDR3 sequences to IMGT reference sequences was used to assign V, D and J gene segments. For a sequence to be retained, a match of at least six nucleotides to both a V gene segment and a J gene segment was required. A rearrangement counted as productive if the CDR3 had no stop codons and remained in frame with V and J, and every other rearrangement counted as non-productive. CDR3 was defined by IMGT convention, running from the second conserved V-encoded cysteine to the conserved J-encoded phenylalanine. Sequences without an unambiguous match to a single V gene segment were excluded from the earlier analysis of over 500 of the donors. An earlier analysis of 587 of the donors called V segments functional above 56.7% productive rearrangements and segregating when the between-donor standard deviation exceeded 5%. To diagnose cytomegalovirus status from the catalog of TCR beta chain sequences, a statistical classification framework was built. V and J gene assignment, in a later analysis, came from comparing TCR nucleotide sequences with IMGT/GENE-DB human TR gene sequences. The TCRdist pipeline was used in a later analysis to assign CDR3 sequences and most-parsimonious VDJ recombination scenarios. In a later analysis, each TCR beta chain was defined by its CDR3 amino acid sequence together with its V-gene family, and reads lacking a unique V-gene family were excluded. To address suspected cross-contamination and a sequencing artifact, a later analysis removed several hundred highly shared, low-generation-probability nucleotide sequences. In a later analysis, a clonal expansion index was calculated for each public chain from normalized within-repertoire ranks of inferred template counts. Generation probabilities in a later analysis came from a VDJ recombination model fitted to out-of-frame rearrangements, and those results were checked against IGoR. In a later analysis, TCR-TCR, TCR-HLA and TCR-CMV co-occurrence was scored with hypergeometric tests, and a repertoire-size bias correction was applied to TCR pairs. False discovery rates were estimated in a later analysis by permuting HLA or CMV assignments 20 times. In a later analysis, co-occurring TCRs were grouped with DBSCAN, and TCRdist sequence similarity was added when clustering was performed within HLA-allele-positive subsets. Co-occurrence clustering excluded repertoires with fewer than 30,000 or more than 120,000 public chains, plus five with anomalous nucleotide sharing. Entries here come from immuneACCESS through TCRdb and include only in-frame sequences with V and J called. Some clones fail to appear in such tables; in the studies checked, an unresolved V gene covers under half of the shortfall, and the cause of the remainder is unknown. The D gene and trimming were derived from the DNA, and the V and J assignments and clone size from that table. Here the sample has some 140,000 clones; about 85% occur a single time. Together, the top ten hold about 3.1% of the sample.

From cysteine to phenylalanine, the CDR3 is 13 amino acids long. Only the CDR3 region is kept as DNA, spanning 39 bases read in frame from base 1. Trimming takes 5 bases from V and 1 base from J, and the germline ends sit 8 bases apart. The germline V gene encodes CDR1 PRHDT and CDR2 FYEKMQ (reference sequence). The rearranged chain carries TRBV13 and TRBJ1-1; no D gene call is confident. What was sequenced was PBMCs. The TCR was taken from a female donor in good health and CMV-seronegative. The CDR3 is CASSLTENTEAFF. The DNA sequence follows: TGTGCCAGCAGCCTCACAGAGAACACTGAAGCTTTCTTT.